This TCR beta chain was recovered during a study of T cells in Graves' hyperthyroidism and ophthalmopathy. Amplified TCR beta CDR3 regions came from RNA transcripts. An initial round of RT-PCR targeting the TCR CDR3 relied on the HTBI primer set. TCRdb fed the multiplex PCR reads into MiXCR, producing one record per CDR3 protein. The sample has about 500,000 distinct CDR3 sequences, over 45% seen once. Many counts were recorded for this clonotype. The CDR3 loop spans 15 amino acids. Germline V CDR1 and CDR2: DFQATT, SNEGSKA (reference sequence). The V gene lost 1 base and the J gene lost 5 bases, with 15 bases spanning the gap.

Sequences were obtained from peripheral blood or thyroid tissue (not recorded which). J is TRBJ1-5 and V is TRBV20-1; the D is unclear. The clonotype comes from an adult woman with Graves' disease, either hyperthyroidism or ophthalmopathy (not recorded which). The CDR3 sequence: CSARAPSVLDQPQHF. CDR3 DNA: TGCAGTGCTAGAGCTCCCTCGGTGCTTGATCAGCCCCAGCATTTT.